What follows is one TCR beta chain and its context. Its specificity is unknown. Time point: week 3, after first cycle of checkpoint inhibitor. The entry originates in a study of blood T cell dynamics during melanoma immunotherapy. On the study more broadly: Standard first-line treatment here was pembrolizumab or nivolumab plus ipilimumab in metastatic melanoma.

Every bulk PBMC sample received the same 350 ng of DNA. Assay: immunoSEQ multiplex PCR; the TCRdb copy retains only in-frame clones and omits some. The data show roughly 4,000 clones, 60% to 85% seen once. The study's findings and limits: Disease-control patients' PBMC repertoires became either more clonal or more diverse at W3.

The sample was blood, taken from a patient treated with checkpoint blockade. This clonotype was obtained from a human donor with melanoma.

The chain's CDR3 is CSVGRGPFDEQFF. DNA of the CDR3: TGCAGCGTTGGGCGGGGGCCCTTCGATGAGCAGTTCTTC. The chain uses TRBV29-1 and TRBJ2-1; weak D call: TRBD2 (7 bases). CDR1 SQVTM and CDR2 ANQGSEA come from the germline V gene. This CDR3 has 13 amino acids. V dropped 4 bases and J dropped 8 bases, with 15 bases sitting between them.